The clone carrying this T cell receptor (beta chain) appeared once. This CDR3 has 14 amino acids. V lost 6 bases, J lost 5 bases, and 13 bases lay in between. Germline V gene lookup returns CDR1 LNHDA and CDR2 SQIVND (reference sequence). As to treatment: some 19 received Ad26.COV2.S at low or high dose, single or two shots; about 5 received placebo; per-sample allocation not given. The investigators took samples on day 63 after the first vaccine or placebo injection. Within Boston, the person who donated was an adult of 18-55 years. Participants' vaccine, an Ad26 vector, delivered Wuhan-strain SARS-CoV-2 spike. The sample originates from a study of Ad26.COV2.S vaccination and SARS-CoV-2 variants. Study as a whole: Donor got 5x10^10 or 1x10^11 viral particles of Ad26.COV2.S.

The assay was immunoSEQ multiplex PCR, and TCRdb's table has in-frame clones only and misses some. Of about 350,000 clones in the sample, about 89% were seen once. V gene TRBV19 combines with J gene TRBJ2-2; the D is unclear. The clonotype was recovered from a person aged 18-65 years who received the Ad26.COV2.S COVID-19 vaccine or a placebo. The sequencing used peripheral blood, collected in a trial of Ad26.COV2.S vaccine versus placebo. Written as DNA, the CDR3 is TGTGCCAGTAGCGCGTTGGCCGATACCGGGGAGCTGTTTTTT. This codes for CASSALADTGELFF.